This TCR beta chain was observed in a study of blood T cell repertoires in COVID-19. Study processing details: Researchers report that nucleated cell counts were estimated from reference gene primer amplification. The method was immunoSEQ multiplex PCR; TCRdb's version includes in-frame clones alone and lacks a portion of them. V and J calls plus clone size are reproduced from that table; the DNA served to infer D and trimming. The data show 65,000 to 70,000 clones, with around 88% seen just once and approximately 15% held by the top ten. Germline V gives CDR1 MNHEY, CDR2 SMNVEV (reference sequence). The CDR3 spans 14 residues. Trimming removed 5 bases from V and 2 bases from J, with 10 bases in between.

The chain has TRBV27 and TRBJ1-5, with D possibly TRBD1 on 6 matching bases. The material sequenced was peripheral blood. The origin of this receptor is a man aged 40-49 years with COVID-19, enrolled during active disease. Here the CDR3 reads CASSPPGGNQPQHF. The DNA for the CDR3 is TGTGCCAGCAGTCCCCCAGGGGGCAATCAGCCCCAGCATTTT.